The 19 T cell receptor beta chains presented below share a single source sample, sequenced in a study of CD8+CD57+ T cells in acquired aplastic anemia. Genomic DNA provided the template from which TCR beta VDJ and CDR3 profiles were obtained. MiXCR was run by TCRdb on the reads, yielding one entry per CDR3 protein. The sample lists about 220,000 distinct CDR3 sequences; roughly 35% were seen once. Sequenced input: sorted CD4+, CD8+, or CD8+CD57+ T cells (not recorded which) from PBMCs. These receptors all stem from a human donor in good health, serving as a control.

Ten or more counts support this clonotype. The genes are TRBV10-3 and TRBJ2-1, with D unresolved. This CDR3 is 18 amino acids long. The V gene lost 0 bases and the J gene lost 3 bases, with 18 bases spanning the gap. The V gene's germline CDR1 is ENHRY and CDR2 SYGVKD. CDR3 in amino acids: CAISESILKSNNYNEQFF. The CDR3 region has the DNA TGTGCCATCAGTGAGTCGATCTTAAAGTCAAACAACTACAATGAGCAGTTCTTC.

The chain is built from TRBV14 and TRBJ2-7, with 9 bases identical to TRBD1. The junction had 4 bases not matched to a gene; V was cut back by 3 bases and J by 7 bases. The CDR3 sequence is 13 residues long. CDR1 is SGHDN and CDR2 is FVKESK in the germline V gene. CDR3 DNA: TGTGCCAGCAGCCACGTTGGGACAGGGGAGCAGTACTTC. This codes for CASSHVGTGEQYF.

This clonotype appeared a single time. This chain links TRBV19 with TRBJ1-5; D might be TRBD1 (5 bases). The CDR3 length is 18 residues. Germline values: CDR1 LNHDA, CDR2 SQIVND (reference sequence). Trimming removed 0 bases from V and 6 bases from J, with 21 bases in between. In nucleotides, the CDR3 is TGTGCCAGTAGTATAGATCTAAAAGTGCCTTGGGGCAGTCAGCCCCAGCATTTT. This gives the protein CASSIDLKVPWGSQPQHF.

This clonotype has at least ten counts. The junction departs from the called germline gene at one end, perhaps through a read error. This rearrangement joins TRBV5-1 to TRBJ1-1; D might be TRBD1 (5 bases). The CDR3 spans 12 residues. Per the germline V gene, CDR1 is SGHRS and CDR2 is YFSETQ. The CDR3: CASSWGDTEAFF. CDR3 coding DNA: TGTGCCAGCAGTTGGGGGGACACTGAAGCTTTCTTT.

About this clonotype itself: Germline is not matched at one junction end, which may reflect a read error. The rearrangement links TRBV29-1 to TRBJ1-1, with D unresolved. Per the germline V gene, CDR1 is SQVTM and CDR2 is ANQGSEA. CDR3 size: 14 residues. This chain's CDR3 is CSVEGVQVNPEAFF. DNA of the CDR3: TGCAGCGTTGAAGGGGTCCAAGTGAACCCTGAAGCTTTCTTT.

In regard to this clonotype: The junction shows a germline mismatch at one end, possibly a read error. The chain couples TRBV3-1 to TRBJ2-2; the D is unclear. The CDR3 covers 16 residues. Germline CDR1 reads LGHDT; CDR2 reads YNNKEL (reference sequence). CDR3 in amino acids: CTSSQSLHLGTGELFF. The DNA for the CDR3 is TGTACCAGCAGCCAATCGTTACACTTAGGCACCGGGGAGCTGTTTTTT.

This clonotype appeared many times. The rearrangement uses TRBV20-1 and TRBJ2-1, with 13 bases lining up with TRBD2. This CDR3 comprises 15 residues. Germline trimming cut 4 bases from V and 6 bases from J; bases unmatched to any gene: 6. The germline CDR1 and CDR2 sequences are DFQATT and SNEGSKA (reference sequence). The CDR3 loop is CSATGTSGTLNEQFF. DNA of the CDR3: TGCAGTGCTACCGGGACTAGCGGGACACTCAATGAGCAGTTCTTC.

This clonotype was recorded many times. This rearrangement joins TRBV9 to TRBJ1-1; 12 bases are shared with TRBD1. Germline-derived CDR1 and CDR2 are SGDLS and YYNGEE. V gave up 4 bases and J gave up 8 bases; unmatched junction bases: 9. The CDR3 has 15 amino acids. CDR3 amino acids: CASSTRPGTGGEAFF. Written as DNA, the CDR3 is TGTGCCAGCAGCACTCGTCCCGGGACAGGGGGCGAAGCTTTCTTT. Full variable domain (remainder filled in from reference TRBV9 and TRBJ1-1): DSGVTQTPKHLITATGQRVTLRCSPRSGDLSVYWYQQSLDQGLQFLIQYYNGEERAKGNILERFSAQQFPDLHSELNLSSLELGDSALYFCASSTRPGTGGEAFFGQGTRLTVV.

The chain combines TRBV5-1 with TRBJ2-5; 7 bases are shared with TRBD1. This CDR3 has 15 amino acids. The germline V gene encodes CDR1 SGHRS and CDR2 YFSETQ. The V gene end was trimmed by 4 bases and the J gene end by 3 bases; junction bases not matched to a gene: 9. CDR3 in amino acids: CASSRMRQGEETQYF. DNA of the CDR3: TGCGCCAGCAGCCGAATGCGACAGGGAGAAGAGACCCAGTACTTC.

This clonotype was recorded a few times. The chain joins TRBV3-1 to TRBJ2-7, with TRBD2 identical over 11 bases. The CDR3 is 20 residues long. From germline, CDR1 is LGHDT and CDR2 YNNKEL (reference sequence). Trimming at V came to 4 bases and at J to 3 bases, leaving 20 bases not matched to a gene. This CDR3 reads CASSPMPLAGVKKEGYEQYF. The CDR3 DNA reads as TGTGCCAGCAGCCCAATGCCACTAGCGGGAGTTAAAAAGGAAGGCTACGAGCAGTACTTC.

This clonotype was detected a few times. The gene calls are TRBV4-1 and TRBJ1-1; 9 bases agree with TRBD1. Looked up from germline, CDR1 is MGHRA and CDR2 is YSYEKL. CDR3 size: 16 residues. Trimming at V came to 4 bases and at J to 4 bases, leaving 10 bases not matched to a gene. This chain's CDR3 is CASSPRFTTGGTEAFF. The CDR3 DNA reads TGCGCCAGCAGCCCCCGGTTCACGACAGGGGGCACTGAAGCTTTCTTT.

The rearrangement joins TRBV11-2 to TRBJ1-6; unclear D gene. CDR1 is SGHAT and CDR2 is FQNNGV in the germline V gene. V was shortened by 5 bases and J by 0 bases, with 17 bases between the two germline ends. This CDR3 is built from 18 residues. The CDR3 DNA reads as TGTGCCAGCAGCCGCCGTCTGCTGGCGAGCTCCTATAATTCACCCCTCCACTTT. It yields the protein CASSRRLLASSYNSPLHF.

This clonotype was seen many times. CDR3 bases: TGTGCCAGCAGTGTCCTGGGAGTAGGCAATCAGCCCCAGCATTTT. It is translated as CASSVLGVGNQPQHF. The chain recombines TRBV2 with TRBJ1-5; D gene uncertain. The CDR3 length is 15 residues. V dropped 4 bases and J dropped 2 bases, with 12 bases sitting between them. Germline lookup yields CDR1 SNHLY and CDR2 FYNNEI.

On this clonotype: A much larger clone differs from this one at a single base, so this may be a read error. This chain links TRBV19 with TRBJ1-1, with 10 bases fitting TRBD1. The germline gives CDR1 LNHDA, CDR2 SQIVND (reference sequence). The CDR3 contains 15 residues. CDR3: CARSVGQGVITEAFF. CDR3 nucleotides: TGTGCCCGTAGTGTTGGACAGGGGGTCATCACTGAAGCTTTCTTT.

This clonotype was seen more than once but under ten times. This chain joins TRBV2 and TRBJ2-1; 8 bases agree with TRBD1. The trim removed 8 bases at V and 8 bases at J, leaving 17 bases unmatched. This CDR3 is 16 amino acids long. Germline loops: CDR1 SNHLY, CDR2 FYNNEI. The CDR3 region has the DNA TGTGCCAGCTCACCACGAAGAGGACAGGGCGTCCATGAGCAGTTCTTC. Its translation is CASSPRRGQGVHEQFF.

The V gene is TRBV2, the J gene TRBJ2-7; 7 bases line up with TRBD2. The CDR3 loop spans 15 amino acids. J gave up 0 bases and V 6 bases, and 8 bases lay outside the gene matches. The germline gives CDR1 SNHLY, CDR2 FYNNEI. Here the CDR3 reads CASRSWGEGSYEQYF. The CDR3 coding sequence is TGTGCCAGCAGGAGTTGGGGGGAGGGCTCCTACGAGCAGTACTTC.

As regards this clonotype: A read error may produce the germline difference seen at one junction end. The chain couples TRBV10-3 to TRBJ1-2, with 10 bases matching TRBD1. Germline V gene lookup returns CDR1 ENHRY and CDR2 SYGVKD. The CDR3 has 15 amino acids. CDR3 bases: TGTGCCAGCAGTTACGAGGACAGGGGGTTGAATGGCTACACCTTC. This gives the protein CASSYEDRGLNGYTF.

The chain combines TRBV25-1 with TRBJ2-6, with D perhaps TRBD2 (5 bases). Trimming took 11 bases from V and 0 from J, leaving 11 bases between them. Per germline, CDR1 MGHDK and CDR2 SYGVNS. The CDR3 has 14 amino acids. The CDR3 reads CAGREYSGANVLTF. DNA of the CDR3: TGTGCCGGTAGGGAGTACTCTGGGGCCAACGTCCTGACTTTC.

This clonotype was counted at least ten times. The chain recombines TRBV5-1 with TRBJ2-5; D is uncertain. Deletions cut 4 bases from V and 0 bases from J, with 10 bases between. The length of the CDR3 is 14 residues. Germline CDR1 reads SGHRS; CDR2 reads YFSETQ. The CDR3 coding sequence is TGCGCCAGCAGCCGCGACATTTACCAAGAGACCCAGTACTTC. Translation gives CASSRDIYQETQYF.